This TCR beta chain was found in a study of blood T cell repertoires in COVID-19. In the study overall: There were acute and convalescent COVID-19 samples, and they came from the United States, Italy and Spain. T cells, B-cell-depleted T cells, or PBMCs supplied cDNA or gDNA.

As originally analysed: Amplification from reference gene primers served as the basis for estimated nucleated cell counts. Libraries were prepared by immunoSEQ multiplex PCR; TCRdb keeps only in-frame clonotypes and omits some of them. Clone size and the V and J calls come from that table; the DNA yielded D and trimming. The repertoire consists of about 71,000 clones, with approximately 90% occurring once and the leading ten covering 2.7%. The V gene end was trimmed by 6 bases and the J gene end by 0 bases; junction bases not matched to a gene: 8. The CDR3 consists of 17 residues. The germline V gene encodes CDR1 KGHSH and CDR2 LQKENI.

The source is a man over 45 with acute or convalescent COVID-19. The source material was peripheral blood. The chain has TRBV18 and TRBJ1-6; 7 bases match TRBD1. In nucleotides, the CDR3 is TGTGCCAGCTCGCGGGACAGCCCGAGCTCCTATAATTCACCCCTCCACTTT. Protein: CASSRDSPSSYNSPLHF.